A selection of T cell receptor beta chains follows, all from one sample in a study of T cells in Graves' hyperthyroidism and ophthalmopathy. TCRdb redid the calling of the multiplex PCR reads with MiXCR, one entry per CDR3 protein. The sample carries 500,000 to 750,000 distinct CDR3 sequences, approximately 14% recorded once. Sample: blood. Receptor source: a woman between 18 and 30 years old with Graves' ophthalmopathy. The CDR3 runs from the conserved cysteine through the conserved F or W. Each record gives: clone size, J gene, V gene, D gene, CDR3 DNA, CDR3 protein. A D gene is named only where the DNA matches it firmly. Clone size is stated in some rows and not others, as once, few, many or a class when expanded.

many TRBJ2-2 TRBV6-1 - TGTGCCATCCCGGGACACCAGAGGAACACCGGGGAGCTGTTTTTT CAIPGHQRNTGELFF
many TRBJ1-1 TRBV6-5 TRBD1 TGTGCCAGCAATTTTCTGCCTCCTACCGGGACAGGGGGGACTGAAGCTTTCTTT CASNFLPPTGTGGTEAFF
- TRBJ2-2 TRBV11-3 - TGTGCCAGCAGCTTAGAAGGGCGGACCGGGGAGCTGTTTTTT CASSLEGRTGELFF
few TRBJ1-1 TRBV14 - TGTGCCAGCAGCCGTTTTTGGTCGAACACTGAAGCTTTCTTT CASSRFWSNTEAFF
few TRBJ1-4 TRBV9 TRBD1 TGTGCCAGCAGCGCGGGACAGGGCGAAGAAAAACTGTTTTTT CASSAGQGEEKLFF
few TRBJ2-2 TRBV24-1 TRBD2 TGTGCCACCAGTGATTTTAGCGGGAGGGCCAACACCGGGGAGCTGTTTTTT CATSDFSGRANTGELFF
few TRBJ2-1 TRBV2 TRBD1 TGTGCCAGCACCGGGACAGCCTACAATGAGCAGTTCTTC CASTGTAYNEQFF
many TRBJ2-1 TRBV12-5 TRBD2 TGTGCTAGTGGTTTGTACCGGTCTAGCGGGACGATGGGCTCCTACAATGAGCAGTTCTTC CASGLYRSSGTMGSYNEQFF
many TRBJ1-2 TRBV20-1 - TGCAGTGGACCGACAAACTTCCCGCGCGGTTATGGCTACACCTTC CSGPTNFPRGYGYTF
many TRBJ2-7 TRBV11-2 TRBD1 TGTGCCAGCAGCTTAGGGACAGGTCGAGCTAACGAGCAGTACTTC CASSLGTGRANEQYF
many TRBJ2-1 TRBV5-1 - TGCGCCAGCAGCATGGAACTTAGCGGAGAAAACAATGAGCAGTTCTTC CASSMELSGENNEQFF
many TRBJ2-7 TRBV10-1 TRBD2 TGCGCCAGCATTCGACTAGCGGGAGTTACCTACGAGCAGTACTTC CASIRLAGVTYEQYF
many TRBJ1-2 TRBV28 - TGTGCCAGCAGTCCCGTTTTAAAGGATGGCTACACCTTC CASSPVLKDGYTF
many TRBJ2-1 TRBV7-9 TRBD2 TGTGCCAGCAGCCCCGGGACTAGCGGTATCAATGAGCAGTTCTTC CASSPGTSGINEQFF
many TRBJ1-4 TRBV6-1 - TGTGCCAGCTCCAGGGTGAATAATGAAAAACTGTTTTTT CASSRVNNEKLFF
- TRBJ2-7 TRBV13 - TGTGCCAGCAGCGTCGGACCAACGGCAGATGTCTACGAGCAGTACTTC CASSVGPTADVYEQYF
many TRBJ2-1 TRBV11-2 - TGTGCCAGCAGCTTAAGCCTGGCGGAGACTAGGCGACATGAGCAGTTCTTC CASSLSLAETRRHEQFF
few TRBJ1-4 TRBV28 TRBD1 TGTGCCAGCAGCTCCGGGACAGTCGCAACTAATGAAAAACTGTTTTTT CASSSGTVATNEKLFF
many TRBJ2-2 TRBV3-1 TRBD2 TGTGCCAGCAGCCAAGCTAGCGGGAGGGCCGGGGAGCTGTTTTTT CASSQASGRAGELFF
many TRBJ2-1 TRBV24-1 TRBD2 TGTGCCACCAGCCGGGAGGGCCTTAACAATGAGCAGTTCTTC CATSREGLNNEQFF
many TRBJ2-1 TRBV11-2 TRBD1 TGTGCCAGCAGCTTAGATCGGTACGGACAGGCACGTTCCTACAATGAGCAGTTCTTC CASSLDRYGQARSYNEQFF
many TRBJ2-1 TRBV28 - TGTGCCAGCAGTTCCCCCCCGGCCCCGTACAATGAGCAGTTCTTC CASSSPPAPYNEQFF
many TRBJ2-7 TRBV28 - TGTGCCAGCAGTCTTCGGGCCCTATCCAACGAGCAGTACTTC CASSLRALSNEQYF
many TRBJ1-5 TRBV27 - TGTGCCAGCAGTCCGAGCCTTAGCAATCAGCCCCAGCATTTT CASSPSLSNQPQHF
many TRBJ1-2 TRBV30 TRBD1 TGTGCCTGGAGTGTTTTGACAGGGGAGGGCTACACCTTC CAWSVLTGEGYTF
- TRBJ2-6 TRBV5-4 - TGTGCCAGCAACCCCCCGGGACCTGGGGCCAACGTCCTGACTTTC CASNPPGPGANVLTF
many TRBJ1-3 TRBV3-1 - TGTGCCAGCAGCCAAGCGGAGAGACCTGGAAACACCATATATTTT CASSQAERPGNTIYF
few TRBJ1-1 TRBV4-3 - TGCGCCAGCAGCCACTTAGGGACGGTCGGTGGGGACACTGAAGCTTTCTTT CASSHLGTVGGDTEAFF
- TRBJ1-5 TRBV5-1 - TGTGCCAGCAGCTTTGACGATCAGCCCCAGCATTTT CASSFDDQPQHF
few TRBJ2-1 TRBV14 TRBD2 TGTGCCAGCAGCCAAGATGTCGGGACTAGCCTTAGTGAGCGGCAGTTCTTC CASSQDVGTSLSERQFF
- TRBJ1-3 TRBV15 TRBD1 TGTGCCACCAGCAGCCCGGACAGGGCTTTGGGAAACACCATATATTTT CATSSPDRALGNTIYF
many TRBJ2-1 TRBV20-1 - TGCAGTGCTAGAGATGTTTCCCTAGGCCTCTACAATGAGCAGTTCTTC CSARDVSLGLYNEQFF
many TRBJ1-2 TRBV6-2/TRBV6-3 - TGTGCCAGCAGTTATGTTGGCAGCTCCTATGGCTACACCTTC CASSYVGSSYGYTF
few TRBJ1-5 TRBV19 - TGTGCCAGTAGTTCAGGGTTCAATCAGCCCCAGCATTTT CASSSGFNQPQHF
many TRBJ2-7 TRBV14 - TGTGCCAGCAGCCCCTTAGGAGGAGCAGGAGAGCAGTACTTC CASSPLGGAGEQYF
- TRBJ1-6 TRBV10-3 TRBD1 TGTGCCATCACCGAAGGACAGGATCGGTATAATTCACCCCTCCACTTT CAITEGQDRYNSPLHF
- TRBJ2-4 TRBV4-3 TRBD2 TGCGCCAGCAGCCAGAAGTGGACTAGCGGGGTAGCCAAAAACATTCAGTACTTC CASSQKWTSGVAKNIQYF
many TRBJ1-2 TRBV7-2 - TGTGCCAGCAGCTTAGCCCCTCGAGCTAACTATGGCTACACCTTC CASSLAPRANYGYTF
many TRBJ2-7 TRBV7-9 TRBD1 TGTGCCAGCACATGGGACTCCGGGACAGGGAAAGTCGAGCAGTACTTC CASTWDSGTGKVEQYF
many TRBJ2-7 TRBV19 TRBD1 TGTGCCAGTAATCAACCGGGACAGGGGAACGAGCAGTACTTC CASNQPGQGNEQYF
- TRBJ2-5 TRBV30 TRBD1 TGTGCCTGGAGTTGGACAGGGAGAGAGACCCAGTACTTC CAWSWTGRETQYF
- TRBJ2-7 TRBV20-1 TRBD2 TGCAGTGCGGATCCGGGACTAGCAGGCACCTACGAGCAGTACTTC CSADPGLAGTYEQYF